Listed below are T cell receptor beta chains from one sample, sequenced in a study of identifying expanded T cells in peripheral blood. Produced via immunoSEQ multiplex PCR; TCRdb's table is partial and in-frame only. The top ten clones hold around 2.7% of a sample with more than 65,000 clones, around 91% of them seen once. Sequencing used blood. Receptor source: a person aged 18 to 75 in good health. Each CDR3 is given with its conserved first and last residue. The order of the fields is clone size, J gene, D gene, V gene, CDR3 protein, CDR3 DNA. A D gene is named only where the DNA matches it firmly. Clone size is stated in some rows and not others, as once, few, many or a class when expanded.

>few|TRBJ2-7|TRBD2|TRBV27
CASTSIAGDYEQYF
TGTGCCAGCACCAGTATAGCGGGTGACTACGAGCAGTACTTC
>NA|TRBJ2-1|TRBD2|TRBV5-1
CASSTGTSGLYNEQFF
TGCGCCAGCAGCACCGGGACTAGCGGGCTATACAATGAGCAGTTCTTC
>NA|TRBJ1-1|NA|TRBV19
CASSIYRGTEAFF
TGTGCCAGTAGTATTTACCGGGGCACTGAAGCTTTCTTT
>NA|TRBJ2-1|TRBD1|TRBV19
CASSDGQGYNEQFF
TGTGCCAGTAGCGACGGACAGGGCTACAATGAGCAGTTCTTC
>NA|TRBJ2-1|NA|TRBV13
CASSSEGFYNEQFF
TGTGCCAGCAGCTCCGAGGGGTTTTACAATGAGCAGTTCTTC
>NA|TRBJ2-1|NA|TRBV2
CASKGQGIPYNEQFF
TGTGCCAGCAAGGGTCAGGGTATCCCGTACAATGAGCAGTTCTTC
>NA|TRBJ1-5|NA|TRBV25-1
CASSEPGSGQPQHF
TGTGCCAGCAGTGAACCCGGCTCGGGTCAGCCCCAGCATTTT
>NA|TRBJ2-3|NA|TRBV18
CASSPQGLEDTQYF
TGTGCCAGCTCACCACAAGGGCTGGAGGATACGCAGTATTTT
>NA|TRBJ2-7|NA|TRBV5-1
CASSSSTGAYEQYF
TGCGCCAGCAGCTCGAGCACGGGGGCCTACGAGCAGTACTTC
>few|TRBJ2-3|NA|TRBV7-2
CASSPIGIISADTQYF
TGTGCCAGCAGCCCCATAGGGATCATAAGCGCAGATACGCAGTATTTT
>NA|TRBJ2-7|TRBD2|TRBV5-1
CASSLVSGRGHEQYF
TGCGCCAGCAGCTTGGTCAGCGGGAGGGGACACGAGCAGTACTTC
>NA|TRBJ2-3|NA|TRBV7-2
CASSFGGPGTDTQYF
TGTGCCAGCAGCTTCGGGGGGCCGGGCACAGATACGCAGTATTTT
>NA|TRBJ2-7|TRBD2|TRBV6-5
CASQTSGSYEQYF
TGTGCCAGCCAGACTAGCGGGTCCTACGAGCAGTACTTC
>NA|TRBJ2-2|NA|TRBV7-2
CASSSRYAVGGELFF
TGTGCCAGCAGCTCTCGTTATGCGGTTGGCGGGGAGCTGTTTTTT
>NA|TRBJ1-1|TRBD1|TRBV29-1
CSVEVAGQGNTEAFF
TGCAGCGTTGAAGTGGCGGGACAGGGGAACACTGAAGCTTTCTTT
>NA|TRBJ2-3|NA|TRBV19
CASSKVGSTDTQYF
TGTGCCAGTAGTAAGGTCGGGTCTACAGATACGCAGTATTTT
>NA|TRBJ1-2|NA|TRBV11-2
CASSTGQFYGYTF
TGTGCCAGCAGCACTGGACAGTTCTATGGCTACACCTTC
>NA|TRBJ1-5|NA|TRBV5-6
CASSSKDQPQHF
TGTGCCAGCAGCTCAAAAGATCAGCCCCAGCATTTT
>NA|TRBJ2-3|NA|TRBV19
CATRLAGVTDTQYF
TGTGCCACCCGCCTGGCCGGGGTCACAGATACGCAGTATTTT
>NA|TRBJ1-6|NA|TRBV6-6
CASRVLGPSPLHF
TGTGCCAGCAGGGTGCTAGGACCCTCACCCCTCCACTTT
>NA|TRBJ1-5|NA|TRBV27
CASSREGGLYQPQHF
TGTGCCAGCAGCCGCGAGGGGGGGCTTTATCAGCCCCAGCATTTT
>NA|TRBJ2-1|NA|TRBV28
CASSLAADYNEQFF
TGTGCCAGCAGTTTGGCGGCAGACTACAATGAGCAGTTCTTC
>NA|TRBJ2-1|TRBD2|TRBV5-1
CASSGSGGPYNEQFF
TGCGCCAGCAGCGGAAGCGGGGGCCCCTACAATGAGCAGTTCTTC
>few|TRBJ2-7|TRBD2|TRBV6-5
CASSQAGSAYEQYF
TGTGCCAGCAGTCAAGCGGGGTCCGCCTACGAGCAGTACTTC
>NA|TRBJ2-7|NA|TRBV11-2
CASSSIPLTRAYEQYF
TGTGCCAGCAGCTCAATTCCTCTGACGCGCGCCTACGAGCAGTACTTC
>NA|TRBJ1-3|NA|TRBV7-2
CASSPGAGNTIYF
TGTGCCAGCAGCCCAGGGGCAGGAAACACCATATATTTT
>once|TRBJ2-7|NA|TRBV9
CASSYGGRSYEQYF
TGTGCCAGCAGCTACGGCGGACGGTCCTACGAGCAGTACTTC
>NA|TRBJ1-1|NA|TRBV6-6
CASSTQGRKAFF
TGTGCCAGCAGTACACAGGGCCGGAAAGCTTTCTTT
>NA|TRBJ1-1|TRBD1|TRBV10-3
CAISESIQGRNTEAFF
TGTGCCATCAGTGAGTCTATACAGGGGAGGAACACTGAAGCTTTCTTT
>once|TRBJ1-4|TRBD1|TRBV2
CASGGRGPNEKLFF
TGTGCCAGCGGGGGAAGGGGGCCGAATGAAAAACTGTTTTTT
>NA|TRBJ1-5|NA|TRBV19
CASTSTGSGNQPQHF
TGTGCCAGTACATCGACAGGAAGCGGCAATCAGCCCCAGCATTTT
>NA|TRBJ2-1|TRBD2|TRBV30
CAWTGGLAGNNEQFF
TGTGCCTGGACTGGCGGTCTAGCGGGGAACAATGAGCAGTTCTTC
>NA|TRBJ1-2|TRBD1|TRBV29-1
CSVEWGQGTYTF
TGCAGCGTTGAATGGGGACAGGGCACCTACACCTTC
>NA|TRBJ1-6|TRBD1|TRBV5-6
CASSGTGSASPLHF
TGTGCCAGCAGCGGGACAGGGTCCGCCTCACCCCTCCACTTT
>NA|TRBJ2-1|TRBD1|TRBV4-3
CASSQLRTGTNEQFF
TGCGCCAGCAGCCAGCTCCGGACAGGGACAAATGAGCAGTTCTTC
>NA|TRBJ2-3|NA|TRBV28
CASSYLQGTDTQYF
TGTGCCAGCAGTTACCTTCAGGGGACAGATACGCAGTATTTT
>NA|TRBJ2-3|TRBD2|TRBV7-2
CASSSGLAGTDTQYF
TGTGCCAGCAGCTCGGGACTAGCTGGCACAGATACGCAGTATTTT
>NA|TRBJ2-1|TRBD2|TRBV6-6
CASRPGGWGNEQFF
TGTGCCAGCAGACCGGGAGGGTGGGGCAATGAGCAGTTCTTC
>NA|TRBJ2-5|TRBD1|TRBV2
CASSSDRAQETQYF
TGTGCCAGCAGTTCCGACAGGGCCCAAGAGACCCAGTACTTC
>once|TRBJ1-1|NA|TRBV28
CASRGGAEAFF
TGTGCCAGCAGGGGCGGGGCGGAAGCTTTCTTT
>NA|TRBJ1-1|NA|TRBV30
CAWSVSRNTEAFF
TGTGCCTGGAGTGTATCCAGGAACACTGAAGCTTTCTTT
>NA|TRBJ1-5|NA|TRBV6-1
CASSGLTGWSNQPQHF
TGTGCCAGCAGTGGCCTTACAGGGTGGAGCAATCAGCCCCAGCATTTT
>NA|TRBJ2-7|NA|TRBV11-2
CASSLDRGLSYEQYF
TGTGCCAGCAGTTTGGACCGGGGCCTCTCCTACGAGCAGTACTTC
>NA|TRBJ1-5|NA|TRBV21-1
CASGPRDPDQPQHF
TGTGCCAGCGGGCCGAGGGACCCAGATCAGCCCCAGCATTTT
>NA|TRBJ2-1|NA|TRBV9
CASSAKGGAYNEQFF
TGTGCCAGCAGCGCCAAGGGGGGCGCCTACAATGAGCAGTTCTTC
>NA|TRBJ1-1|TRBD1|TRBV4-1
CASSQTQGAGTEAFF
TGTGCCAGCAGCCAGACACAGGGGGCAGGCACTGAAGCTTTCTTT
>once|TRBJ2-2|NA|TRBV27
CASSLFGQLAGELFF
TGTGCCAGCAGCCTTTTCGGCCAGCTAGCCGGGGAGCTGTTTTTT
>NA|TRBJ2-1|TRBD2|TRBV27
CASGREYNEQFF
TGTGCCAGCGGGAGGGAATACAATGAGCAGTTCTTC
>NA|TRBJ1-6|TRBD1|TRBV18
CASSLDRAEGGSPLHF
TGTGCCAGCTCCCTAGACAGGGCGGAAGGAGGTTCACCCCTCCACTTT
>NA|TRBJ1-4|TRBD1|TRBV2
CASSGTGDQIFEKLFF
TGTGCCAGCAGCGGGACAGGGGATCAAATTTTTGAAAAACTGTTTTTT
>NA|TRBJ2-7|NA|TRBV10-3
CAISEDLYEQYF
TGTGCCATCAGTGAGGACCTCTACGAGCAGTACTTC
>NA|TRBJ2-1|NA|TRBV7-3
CASSTRTNNEQFF
TGTGCCAGCAGCACCCGCACTAACAATGAGCAGTTCTTC
>NA|TRBJ2-3|TRBD1|TRBV19
CASSIDVAGGGTDTQYF
TGTGCCAGTAGTATAGATGTTGCAGGGGGTGGTACAGATACGCAGTATTTT
>NA|TRBJ2-7|NA|TRBV6-6
CASSHSGGEQYF
TGTGCCAGCAGTCACAGCGGTGGCGAGCAGTACTTC
>NA|TRBJ2-1|NA|TRBV6-1
CASTTLTGFNEQFF
TGTGCCAGCACCACCCTAACTGGTTTCAATGAGCAGTTCTTC
>NA|TRBJ2-7|NA|TRBV9
CASSASSGSYEQYF
TGTGCCAGCAGCGCCAGTAGCGGCTCCTACGAGCAGTACTTC
>NA|TRBJ1-1|TRBD1|TRBV2
CASRAGTGNTEAFF
TGTGCCAGCAGGGCCGGGACAGGGAACACTGAAGCTTTCTTT
>NA|TRBJ1-1|TRBD1|TRBV7-2
CASSQGVGDTPEAFF
TGTGCCAGCAGCCAGGGGGTGGGCGATACCCCTGAAGCTTTCTTT
>NA|TRBJ1-1|NA|TRBV5-1
CASSATQGGNTEAFF
TGCGCCAGCAGCGCCACTCAGGGAGGGAACACTGAAGCTTTCTTT
>NA|TRBJ1-2|TRBD1|TRBV19
CASSPGGGYTF
TGTGCCAGTAGCCCAGGGGGGGGCTACACCTTC